The clone carrying this T cell receptor beta chain was counted once. This entry is derived from a study of blood T cell repertoires in COVID-19. Source study methods: The assay estimated nucleated cells by amplifying reference gene primers. Repertoires were generated with immunoSEQ multiplex PCR, while TCRdb's copy carries only in-frame clones and drops some. V, J and clone size are those of that table, while D and trimming were read from the DNA. The sample contains fewer than 300,000 clones, about four fifths of which appear only once. The sequence derives from a middle-aged man who had been exposed to COVID-19. Sequencing was done on a sample of PBMCs or T cells enriched from blood (not recorded which).

The CDR3 loop is CASSKSGSLGDTQYF. CDR3 DNA: TGTGCCAGCAGCAAAAGCGGGAGCTTGGGAGATACGCAGTATTTT. The V call is TRBV7-3, the J call TRBJ2-3; TRBD2 matches at 8 bases. The V segment lost 5 bases and the J segment 5 bases; nucleotides outside the gene matches: 9. Germline V gene sequence: CDR1 SGHTA, CDR2 FQGTGA. The CDR3 spans 15 residues. Complete variable domain (other parts from reference TRBV7-3 and TRBJ2-3): GAGVSQTPSNKVTEKGKYVELRCDPISGHTALYWYRQSLGQGPEFLIYFQGTGAADDSGLPNDRFFAVRPEGSVSTLKIQRTERGDSAVYLCASSKSGSLGDTQYFGPGTRLTVL.